The entry that follows covers one T cell receptor (beta chain) sequence. Its target is not known. The data were obtained in a study of blood T cells in healthy people across ages. Findings and limits, study-wide: Unsorted PBMCs ruled out conclusive naive versus antigen-experienced comparison. Older individuals had lower TCR beta diversity per million T cells (the decline was roughly linear). Compared with aged donors, long-lived donors showed fewer expanded clones, suggesting selection.

The CDR3 has 13 residues. Trimming left V 2 bases short and J 4 bases short, with 8 bases between. Germline CDR1 and CDR2: KGHSH and LQKENI. Through a sample-barcoded 5' primer and a J-beta primer mix, a second PCR was run for about 7 to 12 cycles. With 12 random nucleotides, a template-switch adaptor tagged each individual cDNA molecule. TCRdb recomputed calls from the 5' RACE reads with MiXCR, one row per CDR3 protein. The table records around 780,000 distinct CDR3 sequences, around three fifths of them present only once. The source material was blood. V usage is TRBV18 and J usage is TRBJ1-2, with D maybe TRBD1 (6 bases). This clonotype was sampled from a middle-aged man in good health. CDR3 residues: CASSPTQGYGYTF. CDR3 DNA: TGTGCCAGCTCACCAACACAGGGCTATGGCTACACCTTC.